The 30 T cell receptor beta chains below all came from one sample that was sequenced in a study of T cell responses to AZD1222 COVID-19 vaccine (dated by TCRdb to the early 2020s). Interpreted using the paper, the time point label stands for: baseline before first vaccination. Per the publication, the treatment or condition label means: meningococcal conjugate vaccine given as trial control. The library relied on the immunoSEQ multiplex PCR assay. TCRdb mirrors the immuneACCESS table, restricted to in-frame sequences. Some clones are absent from its copies; in checked studies, under half trace to an unresolved V gene, and the reason for the others is unknown. The sample has 150,000 or so clones on record, 80% to 90% of them singletons. The ten most abundant clones make up 5.5% of the sample. The sample consisted of peripheral blood, taken on day 0 of MenACWY control vaccination. The receptor source for this set is an adult in good health.

The chain employs TRBV27 and TRBJ1-4, with TRBD1 as a possible D gene (5 bases). V lost 4 bases, J lost 4 bases, and 16 bases lay in between. The length of the CDR3 is 16 residues. CDR1 and CDR2 from the germline V gene are MNHEY and SMNVEV (reference sequence). This CDR3 reads CASSSRQLAFNEKLFF. CDR3 nucleotide sequence: TGTGCCAGCAGTTCCAGACAGCTGGCCTTTAATGAAAAACTGTTTTTT.

The chain is built from TRBV12-3 or TRBV12-4 and TRBJ1-2; D ambiguous. Deletions cut 5 bases from V and 0 bases from J, with 1 base between. This CDR3 has 11 residues. This CDR3 is CASSPNYGYTF. DNA of the CDR3: TGTGCCAGCAGTCCTAACTATGGCTACACCTTC.

The rearrangement joins TRBV4-2 to TRBJ1-2; 10 bases fit TRBD1. V dropped 5 bases and J dropped 0; count of bases not matched to a gene: 9. The CDR3 contains 17 residues. Germline loops: CDR1 LGHNA, CDR2 YNFKEQ. This chain's CDR3 is CASSLGQGTSTNYGYTF. In DNA, the CDR3 is TGTGCCAGCAGCTTGGGACAGGGGACCTCAACTAACTATGGCTACACCTTC.

V and J are TRBV20-1 and TRBJ1-6; 9 nucleotides align to TRBD1. The CDR3 extends over 13 amino acids. J lost 10 bases, V lost 5 bases, and 6 bases had no gene match. CDR1 and CDR2 from the germline V gene are DFQATT and SNEGSKA (reference sequence). The CDR3 bases are TGCAGTGCTGGTGGGACAGGGAAATCACCCCTCCACTTT. Translation: CSAGGTGKSPLHF.

The J gene is TRBJ1-2, the V gene TRBV2, with D maybe TRBD1 (6 bases). V lost 7 bases and J 8 bases, leaving 17 bases between the germline ends. CDR1 SNHLY and CDR2 FYNNEI come from the germline V gene. The CDR3 totals 13 residues. The CDR3 sequence is CASMLQGRIGYTF. The CDR3, as DNA: TGTGCCAGCATGTTACAGGGTAGAATCGGCTACACCTTC.

The chain is built from TRBV6-5 and TRBJ2-3; the match to TRBD1 covers 7 bases. CDR3 length equals 15 residues. V gave up 4 bases and J gave up 7 bases; unmatched junction bases: 11. Germline CDR1 reads MNHEY; CDR2 reads SVGAGI. The CDR3 bases are TGTGCCAGCAGTTCCCCTCGACAGGGCAAATATACGCAGTATTTT. Translation: CASSSPRQGKYTQYF.

This clone appeared once. This chain connects TRBV5-1 to TRBJ2-2; D is ambiguous. V was clipped by 1 base and J by 4 bases, with 11 bases between them. Germline-derived CDR1 and CDR2 are SGHRS and YFSETQ. The CDR3 contains 15 residues. The CDR3 loop reads CASSLNGIATGELFF. Written as DNA, the CDR3 is TGCGCCAGCAGCTTGAATGGGATCGCCACCGGGGAGCTGTTTTTT.

The chain employs TRBV28 and TRBJ1-3; D call uncertain. V lost 6 bases to trimming and J lost 4 bases, with 13 bases between them. Germline V gene sequence: CDR1 MDHEN, CDR2 SYDVKM. The CDR3 is made up of 14 amino acids. The CDR3 sequence: CASSPGGRGNTIYF. The CDR3 DNA is TGTGCCAGCAGCCCGGGAGGCAGGGGAAACACCATATATTTT.

The rearrangement uses TRBV7-2 and TRBJ2-1; 12 bases align to TRBD1. Per the germline V gene, CDR1 is SGHTA and CDR2 is FQGNSA. After removal of 4 bases from V and 0 bases from J, the junction contained 7 bases not matched to a gene. This CDR3 has 18 amino acids. Written as DNA, the CDR3 is TGTGCCAGCAGCTACGGGACAGGGGGCCCCCTCTCCTACAATGAGCAGTTCTTC. Translated: CASSYGTGGPLSYNEQFF.

J is TRBJ1-5 and V is TRBV5-1; D gene uncertain. The CDR3 totals 13 residues. The V and J ends lost 0 bases and 4 bases respectively, with 5 bases between them. From germline, CDR1 is SGHRS and CDR2 YFSETQ. DNA for the CDR3: TGCGCCAGCAGCTTGGGTCCGAATCAGCCCCAGCATTTT. Its protein product is CASSLGPNQPQHF.

This chain links TRBV10-3 with TRBJ1-1; 10 bases agree with TRBD1. The V segment lost 6 bases and the J segment 0 bases; nucleotides outside the gene matches: 7. The CDR3 length is 16 residues. CDR1 is ENHRY and CDR2 is SYGVKD in the germline V gene. CDR3 amino acids: CAIRPDRGALNTEAFF. CDR3 nucleotides: TGTGCCATCAGGCCGGACAGGGGGGCTTTGAACACTGAAGCTTTCTTT.

This rearrangement joins TRBV27 to TRBJ1-2, with 10 bases aligning to TRBD1. Unmatched junction bases numbered 7, after V lost 5 bases and J lost 4 bases. Germline V CDR1 and CDR2: MNHEY, SMNVEV (reference sequence). The CDR3 spans 15 residues. CDR3 amino acids: CASSPRQGAVYGYTF. Written as DNA, the CDR3 is TGTGCCAGCAGTCCTCGACAGGGGGCTGTCTATGGCTACACCTTC.

The chain carries TRBV6-5 and TRBJ1-2, with a weak D call TRBD1 (6 bases). The CDR3 runs 14 residues. Germline V gene lookup returns CDR1 MNHEY and CDR2 SVGAGI. The V end lost 4 bases, the J end lost 4 bases, and 13 bases lay between the germline ends. In nucleotides, the CDR3 is TGTGCCAGCAGTTGGACAGAGGGGATCTATGGCTACACCTTC. Translating gives CASSWTEGIYGYTF.

The chain recombines TRBV5-4 with TRBJ2-7; D uncertain. CDR3 length: 13 amino acids. V was trimmed by 4 bases and J by 1 base, leaving 9 bases between them. Looked up from germline, CDR1 is SGHNT and CDR2 is YYREEE (reference sequence). The CDR3 DNA sequence: TGTGCCAGCAGCCCAAGCGTTTCCTACGAGCAGTACTTC. Encoded protein: CASSPSVSYEQYF.

This clone was picked up a small number of times. This chain links TRBV19 with TRBJ2-2, with TRBD2 as a possible D gene (6 bases). Germline CDR1 is LNHDA and CDR2 is SQIVND (reference sequence). V lost 11 bases to trimming and J lost 5 bases, with 15 bases between them. The length of the CDR3 is 13 residues. The CDR3 DNA is TGTGCCGCCGCGGGACGGCAGACCGGGGAGCTGTTTTTT. Translating it yields CAAAGRQTGELFF. Together with reference TRBV19 and TRBJ2-2, the CDR3 gives the full variable domain: DGGITQSPKYLFRKEGQNVTLSCEQNLNHDAMYWYRQDPGQGLRLIYYSQIVNDFQKGDIAEGYSVSREKKESFPLTVTSAQKNPTAFYLCAAAGRQTGELFFGEGSRLTVL.

This rearrangement joins TRBV18 to TRBJ2-1, with 10 bases fitting TRBD1. The CDR3 is 14 residues long. J gave up 8 bases and V 4 bases, and 5 bases lay outside the gene matches. Germline V lookup: CDR1 KGHSH, CDR2 LQKENI. The DNA of the CDR3 is TGTGCCAGCTCACAAATGGGACAGGGGTATGAGCAGTTCTTC. Amino acids: CASSQMGQGYEQFF.

This chain joins TRBV19 and TRBJ2-1, with 11 bases identical to TRBD2. The CDR3 has 16 amino acids. Trimming cost V 3 bases and J 10 bases; bases outside gene matches: 11. Germline V gene sequence: CDR1 LNHDA, CDR2 SQIVND (reference sequence). The CDR3 here is CASSISGTSGGREQFF. CDR3 DNA sequence: TGTGCCAGTAGTATCTCGGGGACTAGCGGAGGGAGGGAGCAGTTCTTC.

The chain links TRBV21-1 to TRBJ2-3; the DNA was not used to check the table's D call, TRBD2. TRBV21-1 is designated a pseudogene. The CDR3 extends over 12 amino acids. The CDR3 reads CASSWGGDTQYF. CDR3 DNA sequence: TGTGCCAGCAGCTGGGGGGGAGATACGCAGTATTTT.

The J gene is TRBJ2-1, the V gene TRBV5-1; D tentatively fits TRBD1 or TRBD2 (5 bases each). The germline CDR1 and CDR2 sequences are SGHRS and YFSETQ. V was clipped by 3 bases and J by 8 bases, with 15 bases between them. The CDR3 sequence is 14 residues long. The CDR3 reads CASSSGTLGDEQFF. CDR3 coding DNA: TGCGCCAGCAGCTCCGGGACCCTTGGGGATGAGCAGTTCTTC. Based on the CDR3 plus reference TRBV5-1 and TRBJ2-1, the full variable domain is KAGVTQTPRYLIKTRGQQVTLSCSPISGHRSVSWYQQTPGQGLQFLFEYFSETQRNKGNFPGRFSGRQFSNSRSEMNVSTLELGDSALYLCASSSGTLGDEQFFGPGTRLTVL.

The rearrangement uses TRBV21-1 and TRBJ2-5; the listed D gene, TRBD1, was not tested against the DNA. TRBV21-1 is termed a pseudogene. The CDR3 sequence is 13 residues long. The CDR3 nucleotides are TGTGCCAGCAGCATGACAGGGTGGGAGACCCAGTACTTC. Encoded protein: CASSMTGWETQYF.

The J gene is TRBJ1-2, the V gene TRBV4-2; maybe TRBD1 (5 bases). Trimming took off 2 bases at V and 2 bases at J, with 15 bases between the two ends. CDR1 and CDR2 (germline): LGHNA, YNFKEQ. The CDR3 runs 16 residues. CDR3 nucleotide sequence: TGTGCCAGCAGCCAACCGAACGGCGGGGGGAACTATGGCTACACCTTC. Protein product: CASSQPNGGGNYGYTF.

This rearrangement joins TRBV9 to TRBJ2-1; 9 bases map to TRBD2. The germline V gene has CDR1 SGDLS and CDR2 YYNGEE. The V segment lost 4 bases and the J segment 7 bases; nucleotides outside the gene matches: 15. CDR3 length: 17 residues. CDR3 sequence (DNA): TGTGCCAGCAGCTCCGACCCCGTAGCGGGGGTTAAGAATGAGCAGTTCTTC. Amino acid sequence: CASSSDPVAGVKNEQFF.

The CDR3 nucleotides are TGTGCCAGCCAGGACGGCCAGAACACTGAAGCTTTCTTT. Translating it yields CASQDGQNTEAFF. The chain uses TRBV6-6 and TRBJ1-1; no definite D call. Germline values: CDR1 MNHNY, CDR2 SVGAGI (reference sequence). V lost 8 bases to trimming and J lost 1 base, with 11 bases between them. CDR3 length: 13 amino acids.

This chain joins TRBV9 and TRBJ1-2; 9 bases map to TRBD1. The trim removed 5 bases at V and 4 bases at J, leaving 12 bases unmatched. CDR1 is SGDLS and CDR2 is YYNGEE in the germline V gene. The CDR3 covers 16 residues. The CDR3 DNA is TGTGCCAGCAGGCAAGGTTCCGGGACAGGGTTCTATGGCTACACCTTC. Residues: CASRQGSGTGFYGYTF.

This chain links TRBV9 with TRBJ2-3; TRBD2 aligns across 9 bases. This CDR3 spans 16 amino acids. V lost 0 bases and J lost 3; bases outside the gene matches: 5. CDR1 and CDR2 from the germline V gene are SGDLS and YYNGEE. The chain's CDR3 is CASSVATSGSTDTQYF. DNA of the CDR3: TGTGCCAGCAGCGTAGCAACTAGCGGGTCGACAGATACGCAGTATTTT.

This rearrangement joins TRBV3-1 (or the pseudogene TRBV3-2) to TRBJ1-1; 9 bases line up with TRBD1. This CDR3 is built from 16 residues. Trimming at V came to 5 bases and at J to 3 bases, leaving 10 bases not matched to a gene. The germline CDR1 and CDR2 sequences are LGHDT and YNNKEL (reference sequence). For the CDR3, the DNA is TGTGCCAGCAGCACCATACATTGGGACAGGGACACTGAAGCTTTCTTT. Translation gives CASSTIHWDRDTEAFF.

The chain couples TRBV19 to TRBJ1-6; 10 nucleotides agree with TRBD1. The CDR3 is 14 residues long. Germline V gene data show CDR1 as LNHDA and CDR2 as SQIVND (reference sequence). The junction had 6 bases not matched to a gene; V was cut back by 7 bases and J by 9 bases. CDR3 amino acids: CASKGQGIGSPLHF. In nucleotides, the CDR3 is TGTGCCAGTAAGGGACAGGGGATCGGTTCACCCCTCCACTTT. Full variable domain (missing parts from reference TRBV19 and TRBJ1-6): DGGITQSPKYLFRKEGQNVTLSCEQNLNHDAMYWYRQDPGQGLRLIYYSQIVNDFQKGDIAEGYSVSREKKESFPLTVTSAQKNPTAFYLCASKGQGIGSPLHFGNGTRLTVT.

This clone was observed at least ten times. The V gene is TRBV7-9, the J gene TRBJ1-1, with D unclear. V lost 3 bases and J 8 bases, leaving 13 bases between the germline ends. Germline CDR1 and CDR2: SEHNR and FQNEAQ (reference sequence). This CDR3 contains 13 residues. The chain's CDR3 is CASSFGQLKEAFF. CDR3 sequence (DNA): TGTGCCAGCAGCTTCGGGCAGTTAAAGGAAGCTTTCTTT.

Notes on this clone: Germline is not matched at one junction end, which may reflect a read error. V and J are TRBV7-7 and TRBJ1-3, with D maybe TRBD1 (5 bases). Germline V lookup: CDR1 SSHAT, CDR2 FNYEAQ (reference sequence). The CDR3 consists of 15 residues. CDR3 DNA: TGTGCTAGCAGCTTAAGTTTCGGGGCGTCGGCCACCATATATTTT. The encoded protein is CASSLSFGASATIYF.

In the case of this clone: The sample contains more than one DNA sequence encoding this CDR3. J is TRBJ2-7 and V is TRBV9; 7 nucleotides match TRBD2. This CDR3 has 14 amino acids. J lost 3 bases, V lost 2 bases, and 5 bases had no gene match. Germline V gene data show CDR1 as SGDLS and CDR2 as YYNGEE. In DNA, the CDR3 is TGTGCCAGCAGCGTGGCTAGCGGAGGCTACGAGCAGTACTTC. Protein: CASSVASGGYEQYF.